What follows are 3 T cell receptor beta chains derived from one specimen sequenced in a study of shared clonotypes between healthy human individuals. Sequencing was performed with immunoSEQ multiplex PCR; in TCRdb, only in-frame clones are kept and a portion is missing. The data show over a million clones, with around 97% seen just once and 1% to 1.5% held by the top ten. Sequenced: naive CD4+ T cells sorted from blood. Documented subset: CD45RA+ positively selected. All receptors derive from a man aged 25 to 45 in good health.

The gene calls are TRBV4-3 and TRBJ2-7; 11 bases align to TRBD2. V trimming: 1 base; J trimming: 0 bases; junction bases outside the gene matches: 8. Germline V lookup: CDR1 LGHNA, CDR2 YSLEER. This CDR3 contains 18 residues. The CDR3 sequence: CASSQVGASGRNSYEQYF. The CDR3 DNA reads TGCGCCAGCAGCCAAGTGGGAGCTAGCGGGAGGAACTCCTACGAGCAGTACTTC.

CDR3 nucleotide sequence: TGCGCCACCAAGATAGCGGGAGCCTACGAGCAGTACTTC. This codes for CATKIAGAYEQYF. This chain uses TRBV5-1 with TRBJ2-7; 9 bases fit TRBD2. Germline CDR1 is SGHRS and CDR2 is YFSETQ. The trim removed 9 bases at V and 2 bases at J, leaving 6 bases unmatched. This CDR3 has 13 residues.

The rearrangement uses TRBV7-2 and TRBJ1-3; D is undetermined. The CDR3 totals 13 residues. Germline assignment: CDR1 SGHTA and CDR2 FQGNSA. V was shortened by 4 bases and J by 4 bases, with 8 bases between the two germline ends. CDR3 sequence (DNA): TGTGCCAGCAGCTACAGATTAGGAAACACCATATATTTT. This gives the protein CASSYRLGNTIYF.